This TCR beta chain was sequenced during a study of molecular identifiers for immune sequencing clone quantification. Previously reported methods and listed TCR primers produced the bulk TCR libraries. In TCRdb, the PCR reads were re-called with MiXCR into one record per CDR3 protein. Seen here are 70,000 to 90,000 distinct CDR3 sequences, around 20% observed once, and the top ten hold more than 0.85%. Investigators produced naive CD8 libraries from roughly 18,000 to 920,000 sorted cells, drawing on 10%, 30% or 50% RNA. Naive CD8 T cells were sorted, and the gate applied was CD8+CD4-CCR7+CD45RA+. This CDR3 region has 11 residues. Between the trimmed V and J ends, which lost 6 bases and 4 bases, there was a span of 6 bases. Looked up from germline, CDR1 is SEHNR and CDR2 is FQNEAQ (reference sequence). This clonotype was observed many times.

The TCR comes from a human donor in good health. Some libraries in this study had Jurkat cell RNA spiked in. The sequenced sample consisted of naive CD8+ T cells from blood, with Jurkat cell RNA spiked in. Subset in this sample: FACS-sorted CD8+CD4-CCR7+CD45RA+ naive T cells. This chain links TRBV7-9 with TRBJ1-2; no firm D call. CDR3 region: CASSSLYGYTF. The CDR3 DNA sequence: TGTGCCAGCAGTTCTCTCTATGGCTACACCTTC.